The rows below give T cell receptor beta chains drawn from one sample of a study of immune characteristics of hereditary and idiopathic chronic pancreatitis. Profiling relied on immunoSEQ multiplex PCR, and the TCRdb table lists in-frame clones only, not all of them. Of about 13,000 clones listed, around 79% are singletons. What was sequenced was pancreas tissue with hereditary chronic pancreatitis. The source of these receptors is a human donor with chronic pancreatitis. The conserved cysteine and the conserved F or W are not part of the CDR3 here.

>TRBV6-5|TRBJ2-2
ASSSRGPGELF
>TRBV6-5|TRBJ2-5
ASSSGGEVETQY
>TRBV14|TRBJ1-1
ARGGGTSGYTEAF
>TRBV19|TRBJ2-4
ASSISGLGGVKNIQY
>TRBV7-2|TRBJ2-2
ASTLIQRFYTGELF
>TRBV4-1|TRBJ1-1
ASSQSGTGSGAF
>TRBV5-8|TRBJ1-2
ASSFSGQGILYGYT
>TRBV18|TRBJ1-5
ASSPQEGNQPQH
>TRBV6-4|TRBJ2-7
ASSQTGGTSREQY
>TRBV21-1|TRBJ1-5
AGTGHSDSNQPQH
>TRBV6-5|TRBJ1-2
ASSYGGSWKAGYT
>TRBV19|TRBJ1-6
ASRPPTVGNSPLH
>TRBV6-5|TRBJ1-2
ASDLASYGYT
>TRBV10-2|TRBJ2-4
ASSPVGLLNIQY
>TRBV3-1/TRBV3-2|TRBJ2-1
ASSQENQGNEQF
>TRBV7-9|TRBJ1-1
ASSLGTRHTEAF
>TRBV18|TRBJ2-7
ASSPRAYEQY
>TRBV2|TRBJ1-3
ASREQGNAGNTIY
>TRBV2|TRBJ2-3
ASGRGDSTDTQY
>TRBV29-1|TRBJ2-3
SVLGGDTQY
>TRBV5-3|TRBJ1-5
ARSLACRNSNQPQH
>TRBV7-2|TRBJ1-6
ASSLGAGMRSPLH
>TRBV7-2|TRBJ2-3
ATNPRSGTDTQY
>TRBV6-5|TRBJ2-1
ASRAGEVDEQF
>TRBV5-1|TRBJ1-2
ASSAARQGDYT
>TRBV7-3|TRBJ2-1
ASSLQLAGNNEQF
>TRBV7-9|TRBJ1-4
ASSLAGQGNEKLF
>TRBV6-5|TRBJ2-1
ASSYSRGPQF
>TRBV12-3/TRBV12-4|TRBJ1-5
ASSLESNQPQH
>TRBV19|TRBJ2-6
ASSIGAPGANVLT
>TRBV6-5|TRBJ1-1
ASSSQGLGMNTEAF
>TRBV7-2|TRBJ2-7
ASSGTGTYEQY
>TRBV2|TRBJ1-2
ASSGQGYGQGYT
>TRBV6-4|TRBJ1-6
ASSPYHEGSPLH
>TRBV3-1/TRBV3-2|TRBJ1-3
ASGIPVARNTIY
>TRBV27|TRBJ1-1
ASSLNRVTEAF